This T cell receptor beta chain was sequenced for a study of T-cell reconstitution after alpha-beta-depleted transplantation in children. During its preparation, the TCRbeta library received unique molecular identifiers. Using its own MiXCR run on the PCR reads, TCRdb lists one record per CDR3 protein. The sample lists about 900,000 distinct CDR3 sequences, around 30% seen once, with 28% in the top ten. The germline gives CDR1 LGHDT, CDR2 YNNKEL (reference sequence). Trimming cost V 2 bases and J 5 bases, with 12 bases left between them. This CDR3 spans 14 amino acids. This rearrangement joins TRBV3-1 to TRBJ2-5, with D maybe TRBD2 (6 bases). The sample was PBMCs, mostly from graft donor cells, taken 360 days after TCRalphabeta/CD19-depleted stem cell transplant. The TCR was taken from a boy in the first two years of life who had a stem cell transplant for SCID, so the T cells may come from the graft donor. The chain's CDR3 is CASSQRVGGETQYF. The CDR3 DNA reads TGTGCCAGCAGCCAACGTGTCGGGGGTGAGACCCAGTACTTC.